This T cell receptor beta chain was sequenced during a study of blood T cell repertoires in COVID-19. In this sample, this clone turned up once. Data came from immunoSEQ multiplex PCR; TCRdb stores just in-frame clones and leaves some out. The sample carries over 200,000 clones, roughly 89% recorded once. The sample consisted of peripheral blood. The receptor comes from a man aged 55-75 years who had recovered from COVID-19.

This CDR3 is CAISEGQGVTGYTF. CDR3 DNA: TGTGCCATCAGTGAGGGACAGGGTGTCACTGGCTACACCTTC. The chain employs TRBV10-3 and TRBJ1-2; 8 nucleotides align to TRBD1. Germline assignment: CDR1 ENHRY and CDR2 SYGVKD. The CDR3 loop spans 14 amino acids. The junction had 6 bases not matched to a gene; V was cut back by 2 bases and J by 7 bases.